A single TCR beta chain is shown here with its context. Its matching antigen is unknown. These data are taken from a study of identical twins. One entry per CDR3 protein, called by TCRdb with MiXCR from the 5' RACE reads. Of just over 500,000 distinct CDR3 sequences listed, 22% are singletons. Study results and limitations: While abundant cord blood beta clonotypes carried fewer insertions, memory repertoires showed no such pattern.

Unmatched junction bases numbered 4, after V lost 4 bases and J lost 7 bases. Per germline, CDR1 LGHDT and CDR2 YNNKEL (reference sequence). The CDR3 runs to 13 residues. This sample also belongs to another study, concerning T cells expressing NK-cell markers.

This TCR came from a young woman in good health. The gene calls are TRBV3-1 and TRBJ1-5; 7 bases agree with TRBD1. Sequenced: CD4+ T cells sorted from blood. The CDR3 DNA reads as TGTGCCAGCAGCCTTGACAGGGTACAGCCCCAGCATTTT. Its protein is CASSLDRVQPQHF.